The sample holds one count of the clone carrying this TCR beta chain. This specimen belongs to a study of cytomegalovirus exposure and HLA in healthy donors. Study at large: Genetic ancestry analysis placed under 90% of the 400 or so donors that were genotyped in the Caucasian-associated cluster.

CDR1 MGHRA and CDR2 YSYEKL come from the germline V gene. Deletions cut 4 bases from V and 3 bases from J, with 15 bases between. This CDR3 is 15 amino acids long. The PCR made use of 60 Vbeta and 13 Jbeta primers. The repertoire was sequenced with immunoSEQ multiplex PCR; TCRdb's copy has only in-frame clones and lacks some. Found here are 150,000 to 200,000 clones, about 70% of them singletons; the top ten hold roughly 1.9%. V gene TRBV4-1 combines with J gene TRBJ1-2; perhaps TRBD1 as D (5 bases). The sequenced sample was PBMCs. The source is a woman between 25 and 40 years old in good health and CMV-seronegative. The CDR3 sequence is CASSPAAGVDYGYTF. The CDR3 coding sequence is TGCGCCAGCAGCCCAGCAGCGGGGGTTGACTATGGCTACACCTTC.